Below are 14 T cell receptor beta chains sequenced from a single sample in a study of sequential checkpoint blockade in melanoma (dated by TCRdb to between 2018 and 2021). Read against the paper, the sample's treatment or condition label means: randomized to nivolumab then ipilimumab (arm A) or the reverse (arm B). The library was obtained by the immunoSEQ multiplex PCR assay. TCRdb mirrors the immuneACCESS table, restricted to in-frame sequences. Some clones are absent from its copies; in checked studies, under half trace to an unresolved V gene, and the reason for the others is unknown. The sample data list about 13,000 clones, and about four fifths of these were observed just once. Approximately 26% of the sample rests with the top ten. This material consisted of CD8+ T cells sorted from blood (inferred from file names), taken from a patient given nivolumab and ipilimumab in sequence. The receptors derive from a human donor with melanoma.

This clone was seen only a few times. The chain couples TRBV13 to TRBJ2-7; TRBD2 matches 12 bases. In germline, CDR1 is PRHDT, CDR2 FYEKMQ (reference sequence). After removal of 5 bases from V and 3 bases from J, the junction contained 20 bases not matched to a gene. The CDR3 spans 20 residues. In DNA form, the CDR3 reads TGTGCCAGCAGCCAAGATAGTTTCGGACTAGCGGGAAATCGCTACTACGAGCAGTACTTC. It yields the protein CASSQDSFGLAGNRYYEQYF.

The rearrangement joins TRBV2 to TRBJ2-1; D is possibly TRBD2 (5 bases). The CDR3 is 10 residues long. Deletions cut 9 bases from V and 10 bases from J, with 10 bases between. Germline V gene sequence: CDR1 SNHLY, CDR2 FYNNEI. CDR3 in DNA: TGTGCCAGTGAGCGGAAGGAGCAGTTCTTC. Protein: CASERKEQFF.

This chain uses TRBV7-9 with TRBJ2-3; no reliable D call. Germline V gives CDR1 SEHNR, CDR2 FQNEAQ (reference sequence). CDR3 length: 12 residues. Trimming stripped 4 bases from V and 4 bases from J, with 6 bases between. CDR3: CASSSSSDTQYF. CDR3 in DNA: TGTGCCAGCAGCTCCAGTTCAGATACGCAGTATTTT.

CDR3 sequence (DNA): TGTGCCAGCAGTTTATGGGACACGACCGGATCCTACGAGCAGTACTTC. Protein: CASSLWDTTGSYEQYF. The J gene is TRBJ2-7, the V gene TRBV27, with D perhaps matching TRBD1 (6 bases). Trimming cost V 1 base and J 1 base, with 14 bases left between them. The CDR3 is made up of 16 amino acids. Germline-derived CDR1 and CDR2 are MNHEY and SMNVEV (reference sequence).

CDR3 nucleotide sequence: TGTGCCAGCAGCTTGGAACAGTACTATGGCTACACCTTC. This gives the protein CASSLEQYYGYTF. The chain joins TRBV5-4 to TRBJ1-2; no clear D gene. This CDR3 is 13 amino acids long. Trimming removed 0 bases at V and 3 bases at J, with 6 bases between. Per germline, CDR1 SGHNT and CDR2 YYREEE (reference sequence).

This clone has a single count. V is TRBV4-1 and J is TRBJ2-1, with TRBD2 matching 9 bases. CDR1 is MGHRA, CDR2 YSYEKL, per germline. The V gene end was trimmed by 0 bases and the J gene end by 3 bases; junction bases not matched to a gene: 6. CDR3 size: 17 residues. CDR3 amino acids: CASSQDESGRYYNEQFF. In DNA form, the CDR3 reads TGCGCCAGCAGCCAAGATGAAAGCGGGAGGTACTACAATGAGCAGTTCTTC.

CDR3 in amino acids: CAISNGGALYNEQFF. The CDR3 DNA reads as TGTGCCATCAGTAACGGGGGGGCGCTATACAATGAGCAGTTCTTC. The chain joins TRBV10-3 to TRBJ2-1; TRBD2 agrees at 8 bases. The junction had 7 bases not matched to a gene; V was cut back by 5 bases and J by 4 bases. This CDR3 spans 15 amino acids. From germline, CDR1 is ENHRY and CDR2 SYGVKD.

V and J are TRBV7-9 and TRBJ1-2, with D possibly matching TRBD1 (5 bases). The V gene lost 4 bases and the J gene lost 4 bases, with 19 bases spanning the gap. The CDR3 length is 16 residues. Germline V gene lookup returns CDR1 SEHNR and CDR2 FQNEAQ (reference sequence). CDR3 bases: TGTGCCAGCAGCTCGGGAGGGCGGGGGTTGGTCTATGGCTACACCTTC. Its translation is CASSSGGRGLVYGYTF. Combining the CDR3 with reference TRBV7-9 and TRBJ1-2 gives the whole variable domain DTGVSQNPRHKITKRGQNVTFRCDPISEHNRLYWYRQTLGQGPEFLTYFQNEAQLEKSRLLSDRFSAERPKGSFSTLEIQRTEQGDSAMYLCASSSGGRGLVYGYTFGSGTRLTVV.

The V gene is TRBV5-6, the J gene TRBJ2-3; tentatively, D is TRBD1 (6 bases). The CDR3 consists of 14 residues. V dropped 3 bases and J dropped 2 bases, with 10 bases sitting between them. Germline V gene lookup returns CDR1 SGHDT and CDR2 YYEEEE. The CDR3 loop is CASSWGLLTDTQYF. CDR3 nucleotide sequence: TGTGCCAGCAGCTGGGGGCTCCTCACAGATACGCAGTATTTT.

This sequence joins TRBV4-1 and TRBJ2-5, with D possibly matching TRBD2 (5 bases). This CDR3 is built from 14 residues. V was shortened by 5 bases and J by 0 bases, with 10 bases between the two germline ends. Germline V lookup: CDR1 MGHRA, CDR2 YSYEKL. CDR3 sequence (DNA): TGCGCCAGCAGCTCCGCGAGGGACCAAGAGACCCAGTACTTC. Translated, it gives CASSSARDQETQYF.

In this sample, this clone turned up a few times. The CDR3 region has the DNA TGTGCCAGCAGCTTACGAGTTAGCGGGGGGGCCCGCGATGAGCAGTTCTTC. Translation: CASSLRVSGGARDEQFF. This sequence joins TRBV7-6 and TRBJ2-1, with 11 bases matching TRBD2. This CDR3 region has 17 residues. Germline CDR1 is SGHVS and CDR2 is FNYEAQ. V was pared by 2 bases and J by 8 bases, with 11 bases of the junction left unmatched.

This rearrangement joins TRBV7-3 to TRBJ1-5; possible D gene TRBD1, 5 bases. The CDR3 extends over 15 amino acids. The V end lost 2 bases, the J end lost 4 bases, and 12 bases lay between the germline ends. The germline V gene encodes CDR1 SGHTA and CDR2 FQGTGA. DNA for the CDR3: TGTGCCAGCAGCTTAGGTCCGGGGGGTAATCAGCCCCAGCATTTT. As protein: CASSLGPGGNQPQHF.

V is TRBV6-1 and J is TRBJ2-3, with a tentative D call TRBD1 (6 bases). This CDR3 comprises 15 residues. Trimming shortened V by 4 bases and J by 2 bases, and 13 bases separated the two germline ends. CDR1 MNHNS and CDR2 SASEGT come from the germline V gene. CDR3 loop: CASSAISGDTDTQYF. Here the CDR3 DNA reads TGTGCCAGCAGTGCTATTTCAGGGGACACAGATACGCAGTATTTT.

The V and J genes are TRBV7-2 and TRBJ2-5; 16 bases map to TRBD2. Unmatched junction bases numbered 6, after V lost 5 bases and J lost 0 bases. Germline CDR1 and CDR2: SGHTA and FQGNSA. There are 18 residues in the CDR3. The CDR3 nucleotides are TGTGCCAGCAGCGAAGGGACTAGCGGGGGGGCGTACCAAGAGACCCAGTACTTC. Translated: CASSEGTSGGAYQETQYF.